A selection of T cell receptor beta chains follows, all from one sample in a study of blood T cells in healthy people across ages. TCRdb called the 5' RACE reads again in MiXCR, with one record for every CDR3 protein. Of approximately 600,000 distinct CDR3 sequences in the sample, roughly 53% were seen once. The sample was blood. Receptors originate from a man in his sixties in good health. Both conserved end residues are part of each CDR3. Each record gives: CDR3 length, clone size, J gene, V gene, D gene, CDR3 DNA, CDR3 protein. A D gene is named only where the DNA matches it firmly. Size is omitted from some rows. Given values are once, few, many or a class for expanded clones.

>17|-|TRBJ2-6|TRBV29-1|TRBD2
TGCAGCACTGTTGGGGGGGACGCGACGTCTGGGGCCAACGTCCTGACTTTC
CSTVGGDATSGANVLTF
>17|-|TRBJ2-5|TRBV11-2|TRBD2
TGTGCCAGCAGCTTTTCCGGCGGCGGGACTAGCAGCGGAGCCCAGTACTTC
CASSFSGGGTSSGAQYF
>16|-|TRBJ2-4|TRBV20-1|-
TGCAGTGCGGGCGGGACGGCAGCCTTAGCCAAAAACATTCAGTACTTC
CSAGGTAALAKNIQYF
>13|-|TRBJ2-4|TRBV11-2|-
TGTGCCAGCAGCCGGGGTAACGGGGACATTCAGTACTTC
CASSRGNGDIQYF
>12|few|TRBJ1-6|TRBV28|-
TGTGCCAGCACCGCTCTGGATTCACCCCTCCACTTT
CASTALDSPLHF
>14|-|TRBJ2-7|TRBV27|TRBD2
TGTGCCAGCAGTCGTAGCGGGGGTCTCTACGAGCAGTACTTC
CASSRSGGLYEQYF
>15|-|TRBJ2-5|TRBV7-9|TRBD1
TGTGCCAGCAGCGTGGGGACAGGGTTCCAAGAGACCCAGTACTTC
CASSVGTGFQETQYF
>15|-|TRBJ2-3|TRBV20-1|-
TGCAGTGCGCGCCTCGGGGGAGTCAGCACAGATACGCAGTATTTT
CSARLGGVSTDTQYF
>15|-|TRBJ2-3|TRBV20-1|-
TGCAGTGCCCGGAGCCCGGGGGTGGGGTCAGATACGCAGTATTTT
CSARSPGVGSDTQYF
>17|-|TRBJ2-3|TRBV9|TRBD2
TGTGCCAGCAGCGTAGCTCCCAGACTAGCTGGCACAGATACGCAGTATTTT
CASSVAPRLAGTDTQYF
>14|-|TRBJ1-2|TRBV27|-
TGTGCCAGCAGTCCTCCAGGGTTGCCCTATGGCTACACCTTC
CASSPPGLPYGYTF
>15|-|TRBJ2-7|TRBV20-1|-
TGCAGTGCTAGAGATGGGGCGGGGGCGTCCTACGAGCAGTACTTC
CSARDGAGASYEQYF
>15|-|TRBJ2-7|TRBV5-5|-
TGTGCCAGCAGCTTGCTCCGGGACACCTTCTACGAGCAGTACTTC
CASSLLRDTFYEQYF
>17|-|TRBJ2-7|TRBV21-1|-
TGTGCCAGCAGACCAGGGACCGCCGAAGTGCCTTCCTACGAGCAGTACTTC
CASRPGTAEVPSYEQYF
>14|-|TRBJ2-7|TRBV4-1|TRBD1
TGCGCCAGCAGCCTCCGACAGGGTGGAGGCGAGCAGTACTTC
CASSLRQGGGEQYF
>15|few|TRBJ1-6|TRBV20-1|-
TGCAGTGCTAGAGGGGCAGCCACCTATAATTCACCCCTCCACTTT
CSARGAATYNSPLHF
>15|-|TRBJ2-1|TRBV28|TRBD2
TGTGCCAGCAGTTCCCCGGGAGCGGGGCTAGGTGAGCAGTTCTTC
CASSSPGAGLGEQFF
>14|-|TRBJ2-4|TRBV29-1|TRBD2
TGCAGCGCTCGTCGTCAGGGAGGGGAAAACATTCAGTACTTC
CSARRQGGENIQYF
>13|few|TRBJ2-5|TRBV14|-
TGTGCCAGCAGCCAAAGGAGGGCGGAGACCCAGTACTTC
CASSQRRAETQYF
>15|once|TRBJ2-6|TRBV5-1|-
TGCGCCAGCAGCCGGGCCAACGACGGGGCCAACGTCCTGACTTTC
CASSRANDGANVLTF
>13|-|TRBJ1-2|TRBV5-1|TRBD1
TGCGCCAGCAGCATGACAGGGGACTATGGCTACACCTTC
CASSMTGDYGYTF
>15|-|TRBJ1-5|TRBV2|TRBD1
TGTGCCAGCAGTTTTTGGGACAGGTCCAACCAGCCCCAGCATTTT
CASSFWDRSNQPQHF
>12|few|TRBJ2-7|TRBV28|TRBD1
TGTGCCAGCAGTTTACAGGGGGACGAGCAGTACTTC
CASSLQGDEQYF
>17|few|TRBJ2-4|TRBV20-1|-
TGCAGTGCTAGAGATTTGGGGAACGCAGCGCCCAAAAACATTCAGTACTTC
CSARDLGNAAPKNIQYF
>12|-|TRBJ1-2|TRBV7-9|-
TGTGCCAGCAGCCCCACAGCCGTGGACTACACCTTC
CASSPTAVDYTF
>14|-|TRBJ1-5|TRBV20-1|TRBD1
TGCAGTGTTGGGCCGGGACAGGGGCGGCAGCCCCAGCATTTT
CSVGPGQGRQPQHF
>13|-|TRBJ2-5|TRBV5-1|-
TGCGCCAGCAGTAATAGCCCAGAGGAGACCCAGTACTTC
CASSNSPEETQYF
>13|few|TRBJ1-1|TRBV25-1|-
TGTGCCAGCAGTGGGGGCGCGGTTGCTGAAGCTTTCTTT
CASSGGAVAEAFF
>13|many|TRBJ2-5|TRBV12-3/TRBV12-4|TRBD1
TGTGCCAGCAGCTTAGACAGGGTGGAGACCCAGTACTTC
CASSLDRVETQYF
>16|-|TRBJ2-1|TRBV28|TRBD2
TGTGCCAGCAGTGGAAAGACTAGCGGGCTTACTAATGAGCAGTTCTTC
CASSGKTSGLTNEQFF
>13|-|TRBJ2-1|TRBV29-1|-
TGCAGCGTTGAACCACAGGGTCGTGGGGAGCAGTTCTTC
CSVEPQGRGEQFF
>14|-|TRBJ2-1|TRBV29-1|TRBD2
TGCAGCGTTTCACTAGCGGGGGCCCCGGGTGAGCAGTTCTTC
CSVSLAGAPGEQFF
>15|-|TRBJ2-1|TRBV20-1|TRBD2
TGCAGTGCTAGAGATTTTCTAGCGGGGTACAATGAGCAGTTCTTC
CSARDFLAGYNEQFF
>15|few|TRBJ2-5|TRBV6-6|-
TGTGCCAGCAGTCCCGTTCGGGGGGCCCGGGAGACCCAGTACTTC
CASSPVRGARETQYF
>17|few|TRBJ2-1|TRBV3-1|-
TGTGCCAGCAGCCAAGATATCCCAGGGAGCTCCTACAATGAGCAGTTCTTC
CASSQDIPGSSYNEQFF
>13|few|TRBJ2-3|TRBV19|-
TGTGCCAGTAGGACTCCGAGCACAGATACGCAGTATTTT
CASRTPSTDTQYF
>15|-|TRBJ2-1|TRBV9|-
TGTGCCAGCAGCGTGAGGGGGGGCCGTTTGGATGAGCAGTTCTTC
CASSVRGGRLDEQFF
>14|-|TRBJ2-7|TRBV11-2|TRBD2
TGTGCCAGCAGCTTAGGACTAGCGGTTGACGAGCAGTACTTC
CASSLGLAVDEQYF
>14|-|TRBJ2-5|TRBV20-1|TRBD2
TGCAGTGCTAGAGCCGGACTAGCAACAGAGACCCAGTACTTC
CSARAGLATETQYF
>15|-|TRBJ1-4|TRBV7-2|-
TGTGCCAGCAGCTTAGGTGACGGCGCTAATGAAAAACTGTTTTTT
CASSLGDGANEKLFF
>15|-|TRBJ2-5|TRBV20-1|TRBD2
TGCAGTGCAAGACTAGCGGGAGTTGGAGAAGAGACCCAGTACTTC
CSARLAGVGEETQYF
>13|few|TRBJ2-3|TRBV20-1|-
TGCAGTGCTAAGACTATTAGCACAGATACGCAGTATTTT
CSAKTISTDTQYF
>15|-|TRBJ1-2|TRBV21-1|-
TGTGCCAGCAGCAAAGAGACGAAGAAAAACTATGGCTACACCTTC
CASSKETKKNYGYTF
>12|-|TRBJ2-1|TRBV3-1|-
TGTGCCAGCAGCTCACCAGCGGGTGAGCAGTTCTTC
CASSSPAGEQFF
>13|-|TRBJ2-5|TRBV29-1|TRBD1
TGCAGCTCGGGACAAGGGGGCCAAGGGACCCAGTACTTC
CSSGQGGQGTQYF
>16|-|TRBJ2-4|TRBV6-1|-
TGTGCCAGCAGTGAAGCACGGGGGCAGGCCAAAAACATTCAGTACTTC
CASSEARGQAKNIQYF